This T cell receptor (beta chain) is drawn from a study of PD-1 blockade in classical Hodgkin lymphoma. Sample time point: newly diagnosed, previously untreated cHL patient sample. With magnetic negative selection, CD4+ T cells were purified from PBMCs that had been thawed. Profiled with immunoSEQ multiplex PCR; TCRdb holds only in-frame clones, not every one. Of some 23,000 clones listed, about 89% are singletons. V was trimmed by 7 bases and J by 4 bases, leaving 21 bases between them. The CDR3 runs 16 residues. Looked up from germline, CDR1 is MNHNY and CDR2 is SVGAGI (reference sequence). The clonotype comes from a human donor with classical Hodgkin lymphoma. The V gene is TRBV6-6, the J gene TRBJ2-3; weak D call: TRBD2 (7 bases). The sample taken for sequencing was CD4+ T cells from blood. The CDR3 DNA is TGTGCCAGCACTTTACAAGGGGGGGGCCGATCAGATACGCAGTATTTT. The encoded protein is CASTLQGGGRSDTQYF.